The 17 T cell receptor beta chains reported below all come from one sample, sequenced in a study of blood T cell repertoires in COVID-19. Sequencing was performed with immunoSEQ multiplex PCR; in TCRdb, only in-frame clones are kept and a portion is missing. The top ten clones hold under 13% of a sample with about 210,000 clones, about 87% of them seen once. The specimen was PBMCs or T cells enriched from blood (not recorded which). These receptors originate from a man aged 18-30 years with acute COVID-19.

This clone was seen only once. The rearrangement links TRBV7-6 to TRBJ1-5, with a possible D match to TRBD1 (6 bases). V lost 6 bases and J 5 bases, leaving 11 bases between the germline ends. CDR1 and CDR2 (germline): SGHVS, FNYEAQ. The CDR3 sequence is 13 residues long. CDR3 bases: TGTGCCAGCAGTACAGGGCCGGATCAGCCCCAGCATTTT. Amino acids: CASSTGPDQPQHF.

In DNA form, the CDR3 reads TGTGCCAGCAGCGTTCCGGGACAGGGGCGTGAAAAACTGTTTTTT. Amino acid sequence: CASSVPGQGREKLFF. V is TRBV11-2 and J is TRBJ1-4; 10 positions match TRBD1. The length of the CDR3 is 15 residues. J was trimmed by 7 bases and V by 5 bases; bases with no gene match: 7. The V gene's germline CDR1 is SGHAT and CDR2 FQNNGV.

The J gene is TRBJ2-1, the V gene TRBV2, with 7 bases lining up with TRBD2. Germline V lookup: CDR1 SNHLY, CDR2 FYNNEI. This CDR3 has 14 amino acids. J was trimmed by 6 bases and V by 9 bases; bases with no gene match: 11. CDR3 nucleotides: TGTGCCAGTCTTACTAGCGCGGTAGGCAATGAGCAGTTCTTC. Translating it yields CASLTSAVGNEQFF.

This rearrangement joins TRBV11-1 to TRBJ1-1; tentatively, D is TRBD1 (5 bases). V shed 4 bases and J shed 4 bases, with 16 bases lying between them. This CDR3 is 15 amino acids long. Germline loops: CDR1 SGHAT, CDR2 FQDESV (reference sequence). CDR3 bases: TGTGCCAGCAGCTCCCACACCCGGGGGAGCACTGAAGCTTTCTTT. Its translation: CASSSHTRGSTEAFF.

This clone was detected only a few times. The chain joins TRBV14 to TRBJ2-7; D is uncertain. There are 16 residues in the CDR3. V was clipped by 1 base and J by 5 bases, with 18 bases between them. Germline V gives CDR1 SGHDN, CDR2 FVKESK. The CDR3 DNA reads as TGTGCCAGCAGCCAAGGTCCCCTGGCAGGTTCGCACGAGCAGTACTTC. Translating it yields CASSQGPLAGSHEQYF.

V is TRBV28 and J is TRBJ1-1; D perhaps matches TRBD1 (5 bases). Germline assignment: CDR1 MDHEN and CDR2 SYDVKM. The CDR3 extends over 18 amino acids. The germline V and J ends were trimmed by 6 bases and 9 bases, with 32 bases remaining between them. The CDR3 DNA reads as TGTGCCAGCAGGCGGTATTGGGGCGCAGGGAGGCCACCAACTCAAGCTTTCTTT. This translates into CASRRYWGAGRPPTQAFF.

This clone was counted a few times. The rearrangement links TRBV6-4 to TRBJ2-3, with TRBD2 matching 8 bases. The J segment lost 2 bases and the V segment lost 3 bases, leaving 1 base of the junction unmatched. Per germline, CDR1 MRHNA and CDR2 SNTAGT. The CDR3 totals 14 residues. The CDR3 nucleotides read TGTGCCAGCAGTGAAGCGGGAGCCACAGATACGCAGTATTTT. Its translation: CASSEAGATDTQYF.

The chain joins TRBV11-2 to TRBJ2-7; perhaps TRBD1 as D (5 bases). V was pared by 1 base and J by 3 bases, with 10 bases between. The CDR3 covers 14 residues. The germline CDR1 and CDR2 sequences are SGHAT and FQNNGV. CDR3 DNA sequence: TGTGCCAGCAGCTTAGTGGGGCAGAGCTACGAGCAGTACTTC. Amino acid sequence: CASSLVGQSYEQYF.

The chain links TRBV7-9 to TRBJ2-7, with TRBD2 identical over 8 bases. There are 18 residues in the CDR3. Per germline, CDR1 SEHNR and CDR2 FQNEAQ (reference sequence). J lost 2 bases, V lost 3 bases, and 15 bases had no gene match. CDR3 in amino acids: CASSLPGITSGSPYEQYF. The CDR3 DNA is TGTGCCAGCAGCTTGCCGGGAATAACGAGCGGGAGTCCCTACGAGCAGTACTTC. The full variable domain, completed using reference TRBV7-9 and TRBJ2-7, is DTGVSQNPRHKITKRGQNVTFRCDPISEHNRLYWYRQTLGQGPEFLTYFQNEAQLEKSRLLSDRFSAERPKGSFSTLEIQRTEQGDSAMYLCASSLPGITSGSPYEQYFGPGTRLTVT.

The gene calls are TRBV28 and TRBJ2-3; D may be TRBD1 (6 bases). From germline, CDR1 is MDHEN and CDR2 SYDVKM. V gave up 7 bases and J gave up 4 bases, with 21 bases separating them. The CDR3 is 16 residues long. The CDR3 sequence is CASIPINPGEADTQYF. In DNA form, the CDR3 reads TGTGCCAGCATACCAATTAATCCAGGGGAAGCAGATACGCAGTATTTT.

This chain connects TRBV7-2 to TRBJ2-7, with a weak D call TRBD1 (6 bases). Looked up from germline, CDR1 is SGHTA and CDR2 is FQGNSA. CDR3 size: 15 residues. Trimming removed 5 bases at V and 4 bases at J, with 18 bases between. In nucleotides, the CDR3 is TGTGCCAGCAGCCCCCGACAGGATTTGTTTTACGAGCAGTACTTC. Its protein product is CASSPRQDLFYEQYF.

The chain carries TRBV24-1 and TRBJ2-3; no firm D call. This CDR3 comprises 13 residues. Trimming removed 4 bases at V and 2 bases at J, with 6 bases between. Germline V gene sequence: CDR1 KGHDR, CDR2 SFDVKD. The CDR3 DNA is TGTGCCACCAGTGAGTCCTTCACAGATACGCAGTATTTT. Residues: CATSESFTDTQYF.

The chain joins TRBV2 to TRBJ2-3, with D possibly matching TRBD2 (7 bases). V was clipped by 1 base and J by 6 bases, with 14 bases between them. CDR1 is SNHLY and CDR2 is FYNNEI in the germline V gene. This CDR3 is built from 15 residues. CDR3: CASSEVGGGSDTQYF. For the CDR3, the DNA is TGTGCCAGCAGTGAAGTGGGAGGGGGGTCGGATACGCAGTATTTT.

The chain is built from TRBV6-6 and TRBJ2-1; D may be TRBD2 (5 bases). This CDR3 has 15 amino acids. From germline, CDR1 is MNHNY and CDR2 SVGAGI (reference sequence). Trimming stripped 5 bases from V and 1 base from J, with 12 bases between. In DNA, the CDR3 is TGTGCCAGCAGTCCCCCGCGGGCATCCTACAATGAGCAGTTCTTC. Translated: CASSPPRASYNEQFF.

This clone was seen only once. The chain is built from TRBV29-1 and TRBJ1-2; D remains unclear. Germline assignment: CDR1 SQVTM and CDR2 ANQGSEA. This CDR3 is 12 amino acids long. The V end was cut by 2 bases, the J end by 4 bases, with 8 bases between. The CDR3 loop is CSVEISGYGYTF. CDR3 coding DNA: TGCAGCGTTGAAATCTCAGGCTATGGCTACACCTTC.

The V and J genes are TRBV15 and TRBJ1-3, with D maybe TRBD1 (5 bases). V dropped 1 base and J dropped 0 bases, with 19 bases sitting between them. Per the germline V gene, CDR1 is LNHNV and CDR2 is YYDKDF (reference sequence). CDR3 size: 19 residues. The CDR3 DNA is TGTGCCACCAGCAGAGTTTTCCTAATAGGGGCGGACTCTGGAAACACCATATATTTT. Protein: CATSRVFLIGADSGNTIYF. Full variable domain (outside the CDR3, taken from reference TRBV15 and TRBJ1-3): DAMVIQNPRYQVTQFGKPVTLSCSQTLNHNVMYWYQQKSSQAPKLLFHYYDKDFNNEADTPDNFQSRRPNTSFCFLDIRSPGLGDTAMYLCATSRVFLIGADSGNTIYFGEGSWLTVV.

This chain connects TRBV18 to TRBJ1-2; the D gene is possibly TRBD1 (5 bases). This CDR3 comprises 14 residues. The germline V gene encodes CDR1 KGHSH and CDR2 LQKENI. The V gene lost 1 base and the J gene lost 6 bases, with 12 bases spanning the gap. The CDR3 spells CASSPQEGFDGYTF. The CDR3 DNA reads TGTGCCAGCTCACCACAGGAGGGGTTCGATGGCTACACCTTC.